This T cell receptor (beta chain) stems from a study of blood T cells in healthy people across ages. Looking at the study overall: Through template switching, about one barcoded beta molecule was captured per two T cells, as measured in model experiments. Findings and limits, study-wide: TCR beta diversity per million T cells fell roughly linearly with age.

Of note for this clonotype: What it binds is unknown.

V lost 6 bases and J lost 0, with 9 bases in between. The CDR3 contains 14 residues. The germline V gene has CDR1 DFQATT and CDR2 SNEGSKA (reference sequence). A second PCR, run for about 7 to 12 cycles, used a sample-barcoded 5' primer plus a J-beta primer mix. Through a template-switch adaptor with 12 random nucleotides, each cDNA molecule received a tag. At least 2.5 million CDR3-containing paired-end reads were obtained per sample. TCRdb passed the 5' RACE reads through MiXCR, listing each CDR3 protein once. Of roughly 900,000 distinct CDR3 sequences listed, around 48% were seen once; the top ten hold roughly an eighth.

V is TRBV20-1 and J is TRBJ1-6; D is ambiguous. This TCR derives from a man aged 30 to 45 in good health. Sequenced material: blood. The CDR3 DNA is TGCAGTGCCCTTCAAAGCTCCTATAATTCACCCCTCCACTTT. Amino acids: CSALQSSYNSPLHF.